These 18 T cell receptor beta chains originate from one sample sequenced in a study of shared T cell receptors in the human thymus. Produced via immunoSEQ multiplex PCR; TCRdb's table is partial and in-frame only. The data show hundreds of thousands of clones, with about 80% seen just once and about 0.012% held by the top ten. These data were also reused for a study on human thymus T cells.

Sequenced: thymocytes. These receptors originate from a boy in the first two years of life with a congenital heart defect.

The chain has TRBV6-5 and TRBJ2-3; D remains ambiguous. The length of the CDR3 is 15 residues. V was cut by 6 bases and J by 0 bases, with 13 bases left in between. The germline V gene encodes CDR1 MNHEY and CDR2 SVGAGI. The CDR3 sequence is CASSRLRRSTDTQYF. In DNA form, the CDR3 reads TGTGCCAGCAGCCGCTTGAGGCGAAGCACAGATACGCAGTATTTT.

This chain links TRBV28 with TRBJ2-6; D call uncertain. This CDR3 has 17 amino acids. The V and J ends lost 0 bases and 0 bases respectively, with 9 bases between them. Germline-derived CDR1 and CDR2 are MDHEN and SYDVKM. The CDR3, as DNA: TGTGCCAGCAGTTTATGCAAGAGCTACTCTGGGGCCAACGTCCTGACTTTC. Residues: CASSLCKSYSGANVLTF.

Here the CDR3 DNA reads TGTGCCAGCAGCAGGGAGGGCCCCGAGCAGTACTTC. It translates to CASSREGPEQYF. The chain uses TRBV28 and TRBJ2-7; TRBD2 matches at 7 bases. CDR1 MDHEN and CDR2 SYDVKM come from the germline V gene. The CDR3 covers 12 residues. After removal of 6 bases from V and 6 bases from J, the junction contained 5 bases not matched to a gene. Full variable domain (missing parts from reference TRBV28 and TRBJ2-7): DVKVTQSSRYLVKRTGEKVFLECVQDMDHENMFWYRQDPGLGLRLIYFSYDVKMKEKGDIPEGYSVSREKKERFSLILESASTNQTSMYLCASSREGPEQYFGPGTRLTVT.

This chain connects TRBV27 to TRBJ2-7, with 8 bases fitting TRBD1. Germline CDR1 and CDR2: MNHEY and SMNVEV (reference sequence). CDR3 length: 13 residues. The V gene end was trimmed by 11 bases and the J gene end by 6 bases; junction bases not matched to a gene: 12. CDR3 coding DNA: TGTGCCGTGGGGGGCAGGGGGCAAGGCGAGCAGTACTTC. It specifies CAVGGRGQGEQYF.

This sequence joins TRBV10-2 and TRBJ1-4, with 7 positions matching TRBD1. The J segment lost 7 bases and the V segment lost 10 bases, leaving 21 bases of the junction unmatched. The CDR3 is 17 amino acids. Per the germline V gene, CDR1 is WSHSY and CDR2 is SAAADI. The CDR3 sequence is CATKVQGPRDTVEKLFF. The CDR3 DNA follows: TGCGCCACCAAAGTACAGGGGCCTAGGGATACTGTTGAAAAACTGTTTTTT.

The J gene is TRBJ1-5, the V gene TRBV30; 8 bases match TRBD1. CDR1 and CDR2 from the germline V gene are GTSNPN and SVGIG (reference sequence). V dropped 5 bases and J dropped 2; count of bases not matched to a gene: 8. This CDR3 is 15 amino acids long. The CDR3, as DNA: TGTGCCTGGCGAAAACGGGGACAGGGCAATCAGCCCCAGCATTTT. The encoded protein is CAWRKRGQGNQPQHF.

The chain joins TRBV28 to TRBJ2-7; D is possibly TRBD1 (5 bases). Germline V gene sequence: CDR1 MDHEN, CDR2 SYDVKM. Trimming removed 5 bases at V and 6 bases at J, with 11 bases between. This CDR3 comprises 12 residues. The DNA of the CDR3 is TGTGCCAGCAGTCGAAAGGGGTGCGAGCAGTACTTC. Amino acids: CASSRKGCEQYF.

The chain combines TRBV15 with TRBJ2-2, with D possibly TRBD1 on 6 matching bases. Between the trimmed V and J ends, which lost 3 bases and 3 bases, there was a span of 11 bases. This CDR3 contains 15 residues. Per the germline V gene, CDR1 is LNHNV and CDR2 is YYDKDF (reference sequence). CDR3 nucleotide sequence: TGTGCCACCAGCAGCAAGGACAGAGACACCGGGGAGCTGTTTTTT. It specifies CATSSKDRDTGELFF.

CDR3 in DNA: TGTGCCATTCAACCAGGGATGGACACCATATATTTT. Translating it yields CAIQPGMDTIYF. The chain combines TRBV7-9 with TRBJ1-3; D may be TRBD1 (5 bases). Trimming shortened V by 10 bases and J by 8 bases, and 15 bases separated the two germline ends. Germline CDR1 is SEHNR and CDR2 is FQNEAQ (reference sequence). This CDR3 region has 12 residues.

The chain uses TRBV2 and TRBJ1-2; D is possibly TRBD1 (5 bases). V dropped 2 bases and J dropped 2 bases, with 9 bases sitting between them. The length of the CDR3 is 14 residues. The germline gives CDR1 SNHLY, CDR2 FYNNEI. This CDR3 is CASSEWGLNYGYTF. CDR3 sequence (DNA): TGTGCCAGCAGTGAATGGGGCCTCAACTATGGCTACACCTTC.

This rearrangement joins TRBV28 to TRBJ2-7, with D perhaps matching TRBD2 (6 bases). CDR1 is MDHEN and CDR2 is SYDVKM in the germline V gene. The CDR3 has 14 amino acids. Trimming removed 8 bases at V and 3 bases at J, with 17 bases between. As DNA, the CDR3 is TGTGCCAGCCGCCGCCCGACTAGAGACTACGAGCAGTACTTC. Protein: CASRRPTRDYEQYF.

This chain links TRBV4-1 with TRBJ2-7; D unclear. Germline lookup yields CDR1 MGHRA and CDR2 YSYEKL. This CDR3 has 12 amino acids. Trimming stripped 3 bases from V and 1 base from J, with 4 bases between. The CDR3 spells CASSHPSYEQYF. The CDR3 DNA reads as TGCGCCAGCAGCCACCCATCCTACGAGCAGTACTTC.

This clone was seen a single time. The rearrangement joins TRBV18 to TRBJ1-1; the D is unclear. V lost 3 bases and J 1 base, leaving 18 bases between the germline ends. CDR1 and CDR2 (germline): KGHSH, LQKENI. The CDR3 is 17 residues long. In DNA form, the CDR3 reads TGTGCCAGCTCACCGGGTTCAAGGACTTCGGGGAACACTGAAGCTTTCTTT. It codes for CASSPGSRTSGNTEAFF. Variable domain in full (rest from reference TRBV18 and TRBJ1-1): NAGVMQNPRHLVRRRGQEARLRCSPMKGHSHVYWYRQLPEEGLKFMVYLQKENIIDESGMPKERFSAEFPKEGPSILRIQQVVRGDSAAYFCASSPGSRTSGNTEAFFGQGTRLTVV.

The gene calls are TRBV7-8 and TRBJ1-4, with 8 bases aligning to TRBD1. The CDR3 covers 16 residues. Germline-derived CDR1 and CDR2 are SGHVS and FQNEAQ. The trim removed 5 bases at V and 1 base at J, leaving 6 bases unmatched. CDR3 sequence reads: CASSIQGARTNEKLFF. The DNA for the CDR3 is TGTGCCAGCAGCATCCAGGGGGCGCGAACTAATGAAAAACTGTTTTTT.

The chain recombines TRBV12-5 with TRBJ2-7, with D maybe TRBD2 (5 bases). Between the trimmed V and J ends, which lost 1 base and 2 bases, there was a span of 15 bases. This CDR3 is 16 amino acids long. The germline V gene has CDR1 LGHNT and CDR2 FRNRAP. The CDR3 protein is CASGLAGISRAYEQYF. The CDR3 DNA reads TGTGCTAGTGGTTTGGCGGGAATATCGAGGGCCTACGAGCAGTACTTC.

CDR3 amino acids: CASSLRLAGSYNEQFF. The DNA for the CDR3 is TGCGCCAGCAGCTTGAGGCTAGCGGGCTCCTACAATGAGCAGTTCTTC. The J gene is TRBJ2-1, the V gene TRBV5-1; 8 bases are a match to TRBD2. Germline values: CDR1 SGHRS, CDR2 YFSETQ. V shed 1 base and J 0 bases; nucleotides not matched to a gene: 3. The CDR3 is made up of 16 amino acids.

As DNA, the CDR3 is TGTGCCAGCAGCCAAGATGTAGTGGACAGGTTTACAACTAATGAAAAACTGTTTTTT. Translation: CASSQDVVDRFTTNEKLFF. The chain recombines TRBV4-2 with TRBJ1-4, with TRBD1 matching over 7 bases. CDR1 and CDR2 (germline): LGHNA, YNFKEQ. V shed 0 bases and J 0 bases; nucleotides not matched to a gene: 10. CDR3 size: 19 residues.

The chain links TRBV27 to TRBJ2-2; TRBD1 matches at 8 bases. Germline assignment: CDR1 MNHEY and CDR2 SMNVEV (reference sequence). There are 18 residues in the CDR3. After removal of 2 bases from V and 1 base from J, the junction contained 9 bases not matched to a gene. CDR3 sequence reads: CASSLLSTGEMNTGELFF. The CDR3 bases are TGTGCCAGCAGTTTACTTTCGACAGGGGAGATGAACACCGGGGAGCTGTTTTTT.